This T cell receptor (beta chain) was obtained from a study of T cell responses to AZD1222 COVID-19 vaccine. Findings of the study overall: Donors skewed white British and female; clonal diversity was possibly underestimated. The study found vaccine-associated CD4 TCRs spanning spike, dominant at 160-218 and 743-854. Spike-specific TCR breadth and depth both grew after two AZD1222 doses.

V shed 5 bases, J shed 3 bases, and the junction held 4 bases outside the gene matches. There are 14 residues in the CDR3. CDR1 LNHDA and CDR2 SQIVND come from the germline V gene (reference sequence). Some clones are missing from TCRdb's copy, which holds only in-frame ones; the method was immunoSEQ multiplex PCR. The data contain about 200,000 clones, around nine tenths of them seen just once; the ten biggest clones take up around 3.6%. For this clone: Antigen unknown.

Here the sequenced sample was peripheral blood, taken 28 days after the second dose of the MenACWY control vaccine. This sequence originates from an adult who received the MenACWY meningococcal vaccine as a control. The V and J genes are TRBV19 and TRBJ1-2; 9 nucleotides align to TRBD1. For the CDR3, the DNA is TGTGCCAGTAGTGCCGGACAGGGGCACTATGGCTACACCTTC. Its protein product is CASSAGQGHYGYTF. The complete variable domain, with remaining parts taken from reference TRBV19 and TRBJ1-2, reads DGGITQSPKYLFRKEGQNVTLSCEQNLNHDAMYWYRQDPGQGLRLIYYSQIVNDFQKGDIAEGYSVSREKKESFPLTVTSAQKNPTAFYLCASSAGQGHYGYTFGSGTRLTVV.